The 13 T cell receptor beta chains below were found in one sample sequenced in a study of blood T cells in healthy people across ages. Next came a second PCR, run for about 7 to 12 cycles, which used a sample-barcoded 5' primer along with a J-beta primer mix. One entry per CDR3 protein, called by TCRdb with MiXCR from the 5' RACE reads. The top ten clones hold 29% of a sample with approximately 290,000 distinct CDR3 sequences, 25% to 30% of them seen once. Sequencing used blood. Receptors originate from a woman between 70 and 85 years old in good health.

The chain couples TRBV20-1 to TRBJ2-7; 9 positions match TRBD2. CDR1 DFQATT and CDR2 SNEGSKA come from the germline V gene (reference sequence). CDR3 size: 13 residues. V was clipped by 3 bases and J by 5 bases; unmatched bases: 5. Here the CDR3 reads CSASQLAGNEQYF. Here the CDR3 DNA reads TGCAGTGCTAGCCAACTAGCGGGTAACGAGCAGTACTTC.

V and J are TRBV12-3 or TRBV12-4 and TRBJ2-3; 7 nucleotides align to TRBD1. Trimming at V came to 5 bases and at J to 0 bases, leaving 14 bases not matched to a gene. There are 18 residues in the CDR3. CDR3 in DNA: TGTGCCAGCAGTCCAACCCCGGGACAGAGTTCTAGCACAGATACGCAGTATTTT. This gives the protein CASSPTPGQSSSTDTQYF.

This clonotype came up a few times. The chain joins TRBV10-3 to TRBJ2-5; D call uncertain. Trimming left V 6 bases short and J 0 bases short, with 11 bases between. The length of the CDR3 is 14 residues. The V gene's germline CDR1 is ENHRY and CDR2 SYGVKD. This chain's CDR3 is CAIRASWDQETQYF. CDR3 DNA sequence: TGTGCCATCAGGGCTTCATGGGACCAAGAGACCCAGTACTTC.

This clonotype was found a few times. J is TRBJ1-4 and V is TRBV5-1; the D gene is possibly TRBD1 (5 bases). Germline V gene lookup returns CDR1 SGHRS and CDR2 YFSETQ. The CDR3 extends over 17 amino acids. V shed 4 bases and J shed 4 bases, with 20 bases lying between them. CDR3 nucleotides: TGCGCCAGCAGCAGAGGACTGTTGACAGAGTTTAATGAAAAACTGTTTTTT. Its protein is CASSRGLLTEFNEKLFF.

V is TRBV7-2 and J is TRBJ2-2; 7 positions agree with TRBD2. Unmatched junction bases numbered 3, after V lost 4 bases and J lost 1 base. The germline CDR1 and CDR2 sequences are SGHTA and FQGNSA. This CDR3 is built from 15 residues. CDR3: CASSSSGGNTGELFF. DNA for the CDR3: TGTGCCAGCAGCTCTAGCGGAGGGAACACCGGGGAGCTGTTTTTT.

This clonotype showed up many times. V and J are TRBV2 and TRBJ2-5; D is perhaps TRBD1 or TRBD2 (5 bases each). The CDR3 has 15 amino acids. V was cut by 5 bases and J by 3 bases, with 16 bases left in between. Germline V gene lookup returns CDR1 SNHLY and CDR2 FYNNEI. The CDR3 bases are TGTGCCAGCAGTACGGGACCTAGCCCTAAAGAGACCCAGTACTTC. Translating it yields CASSTGPSPKETQYF.

This clonotype was detected only once. The J gene is TRBJ2-7, the V gene TRBV5-1; no firm D call. Trimming cost V 0 bases and J 2 bases, with 9 bases left between them. The CDR3 is 14 residues long. Germline CDR1 SGHRS, CDR2 YFSETQ. The CDR3 DNA follows: TGCGCCAGCAGCTTGGATCCGGAAACCTACGAGCAGTACTTC. It translates to CASSLDPETYEQYF.

The CDR3 DNA is TGTGCCAGCAGCTTAGTTAGACACGAGCAGTACTTC. Amino acids: CASSLVRHEQYF. The rearrangement links TRBV7-2 to TRBJ2-5; no definite D call. The J call may be mistaken, given a closer DNA end match to TRBJ2-7. The CDR3 has 12 residues. CDR1 is SGHTA, CDR2 FQGNSA, per germline.

This clonotype was recorded a few times. The gene calls are TRBV7-6 and TRBJ2-5; 7 bases fit TRBD2. This CDR3 is built from 17 residues. From germline, CDR1 is SGHVS and CDR2 FNYEAQ. V dropped 3 bases and J dropped 10; count of bases not matched to a gene: 20. The CDR3 DNA reads TGTGCCAGCAGCTTGTTCAGTAGCGGCTCTTACCCGGGGGGCCAGTACTTC. It specifies CASSLFSSGSYPGGQYF.

This chain connects TRBV7-8 to TRBJ2-3; D is unclear. Trimming left V 4 bases short and J 4 bases short, with 12 bases between. The germline V gene has CDR1 SGHVS and CDR2 FQNEAQ. CDR3 length equals 14 residues. The CDR3 reads CASSYAFAADTQYF. CDR3 bases: TGTGCCAGCAGCTACGCATTTGCGGCAGATACGCAGTATTTT.

The V gene is TRBV7-2, the J gene TRBJ1-6; TRBD1 agrees at 7 bases. Germline V gene data show CDR1 as SGHTA and CDR2 as FQGNSA. The ends lost 2 bases at V and 9 bases at J; junction bases unmatched: 7. This CDR3 is 15 amino acids long. This CDR3 is CASSLSKGASSPLHF. CDR3 bases: TGTGCCAGCAGCTTAAGTAAGGGGGCATCTTCACCCCTCCACTTT.

V gene TRBV9 combines with J gene TRBJ2-1; D is perhaps TRBD1 (7 bases). CDR1 SGDLS and CDR2 YYNGEE come from the germline V gene. V was clipped by 4 bases and J by 7 bases, with 18 bases between them. The CDR3 consists of 15 residues. The CDR3 nucleotides are TGTGCCAGCAGCTTGGAGGGGGCCAGGGGAAATGAGCAGTTCTTC. This codes for CASSLEGARGNEQFF. Full variable domain (rest looked up from reference TRBV9 and TRBJ2-1): DSGVTQTPKHLITATGQRVTLRCSPRSGDLSVYWYQQSLDQGLQFLIQYYNGEERAKGNILERFSAQQFPDLHSELNLSSLELGDSALYFCASSLEGARGNEQFFGPGTRLTVL.

The chain links TRBV7-3 to TRBJ2-5, with 12 bases lining up with TRBD2. The closer fit of TRBJ2-1 to the DNA end suggests the J call may be wrong. Germline CDR1 and CDR2: SGHTA and FQGTGA. This CDR3 is built from 15 residues. The CDR3 region is CASSKGLAGYNEQFF. CDR3 DNA sequence: TGTGCCAGCAGCAAAGGACTAGCGGGGTACAATGAGCAGTTCTTC.